A selection of T cell receptor beta chains follows, all from one sample in a study of T-cell reconstitution after alpha-beta-depleted transplantation in children. TCRdb analysed the PCR reads with MiXCR anew, one entry per CDR3 protein. The profile shows about 600,000 distinct CDR3 sequences, under 25% of them singletons. The specimen comprised PBMCs, mostly from graft donor cells, sampled 360 days after TCRalphabeta/CD19-depleted stem cell transplant. Receptor source: a boy younger than two who had a stem cell transplant for acute myeloid leukemia, so the T cells may come from the graft donor. CDR3s include the opening cysteine and the closing phenylalanine or tryptophan. Each record gives: V gene, D gene, J gene, clone size, CDR3 protein, CDR3 DNA. A D gene is named only where the DNA matches it firmly. Size is stated for part of the rows, as once, few or many counts, or as a class when the clone is expanded.

TRBV12-3/TRBV12-4	TRBD1	TRBJ1-5	few	CASSLAIGTGSFMGNQPQHF	TGTGCCAGCAGTTTAGCCATCGGGACAGGGTCCTTTATGGGCAATCAGCCCCAGCATTTT
TRBV28	NA	TRBJ2-1	many	CASSLLGQEQTNKQFF	TGTGCCAGCAGTTTACTAGGGCAGGAACAGACCAATAAGCAGTTCTTC
TRBV29-1	NA	TRBJ2-5	few	CSVSGLLQETQYF	TGCAGCGTTTCCGGGTTACTGCAAGAGACCCAGTACTTC
TRBV29-1	TRBD2	TRBJ2-1	NA	CSVYGTSGNYNEQFF	TGCAGCGTTTACGGGACTAGCGGGAACTACAATGAGCAGTTCTTC
TRBV20-1	NA	TRBJ2-3	few	CSAPGTPPTDTQYF	TGCAGTGCCCCCGGGACACCACCCACAGATACGCAGTATTTT
TRBV6-5	NA	TRBJ1-1	NA	CASSYAAQNTEAFF	TGTGCCAGCAGTTACGCGGCCCAGAACACTGAAGCTTTCTTT
TRBV10-3	NA	TRBJ1-1	few	CAISGWQGPHTEAFF	TGTGCCATCAGTGGTTGGCAAGGCCCTCACACTGAAGCTTTCTTT
TRBV7-2	TRBD1	TRBJ2-4	NA	CASDRGAAKNIQYF	TGTGCCAGCGACAGGGGCGCGGCCAAAAACATTCAGTACTTC
TRBV5-6	NA	TRBJ1-4	many	CASSFDGPTNEKLFF	TGTGCCAGCAGCTTTGACGGTCCAACTAATGAAAAACTGTTTTTT
TRBV7-2	NA	TRBJ1-1	NA	CASSRIGVSEAFF	TGTGCCAGCAGCAGAATAGGGGTCTCTGAAGCTTTCTTT
TRBV5-1	TRBD2	TRBJ2-7	NA	CASSLVLAGGNEQYF	TGCGCCAGCAGCTTAGTACTAGCGGGGGGCAATGAGCAGTACTTC
TRBV20-1	TRBD2	TRBJ2-3	NA	CSARDNLAGGFTDTQYF	TGCAGTGCTAGAGATAACCTAGCGGGGGGTTTCACAGATACGCAGTATTTT
TRBV20-1	TRBD2	TRBJ2-1	NA	CSARAGLGAGGPSSYNEQFF	TGCAGTGCTAGAGCAGGGCTCGGAGCGGGGGGGCCCAGCTCCTACAATGAGCAGTTCTTC
TRBV20-1	NA	TRBJ2-1	many	CSAPRPRLVGEQFF	TGCAGTGCTCCAAGGCCTAGGTTAGTCGGTGAGCAGTTCTTC
TRBV28	NA	TRBJ2-5	NA	CASSFVGGQYQETQYF	TGTGCCAGCAGTTTCGTGGGGGGACAGTACCAAGAGACCCAGTACTTC
TRBV20-1	NA	TRBJ1-5	many	CSASQTPGSNQPQHF	TGCAGTGCTAGTCAGACGCCGGGTAGCAATCAGCCCCAGCATTTT
TRBV6-1	TRBD2	TRBJ2-2	NA	CASSVGLAGNTGELFF	TGTGCCAGCTCCGTCGGACTAGCGGGGAACACCGGGGAGCTGTTTTTT
TRBV20-1	NA	TRBJ2-5	many	CSARMEPWETQYF	TGCAGTGCTCGGATGGAGCCATGGGAGACCCAGTACTTC
TRBV7-9	NA	TRBJ2-3	few	CASSLVREIDTQYF	TGTGCCAGCAGCTTAGTCAGGGAAATTGATACGCAGTATTTT
TRBV29-1	NA	TRBJ2-1	many	CSVEDEAGAPAHYNEQFF	TGCAGCGTTGAAGACGAGGCGGGGGCCCCTGCCCACTACAATGAGCAGTTCTTC
TRBV4-3	TRBD1	TRBJ2-5	NA	CASSQERDSLELIETQYF	TGCGCCAGCAGCCAAGAAAGGGACAGTCTAGAACTGATAGAGACCCAGTACTTC
TRBV29-1	NA	TRBJ1-1	many	CSVQGLGAFF	TGCAGCGTGCAGGGTTTGGGAGCTTTCTTT
TRBV29-1	NA	TRBJ1-1	NA	CSVHPGGPLNTEAFF	TGCAGCGTACATCCCGGGGGGCCTTTGAACACTGAAGCTTTCTTT
TRBV20-1	TRBD1	TRBJ2-1	NA	CSATPGQGPTQFF	TGCAGTGCTACCCCAGGACAGGGACCGACGCAGTTCTTC
TRBV5-5	NA	TRBJ1-6	many	CASSLVKGYYNSPLHF	TGTGCCAGCAGCTTGGTTAAGGGATACTATAATTCACCCCTCCACTTT
TRBV12-3/TRBV12-4	NA	TRBJ1-6	few	CASSFQLTLTNNSPLHF	TGTGCCAGCAGTTTCCAGTTGACACTCACAAATAATTCACCCCTCCACTTT
TRBV7-6	TRBD2	TRBJ2-1	NA	CASSVRTSRGNEQFF	TGTGCCAGCAGTGTTCGGACTAGTAGGGGTAATGAGCAGTTCTTC
TRBV7-2	NA	TRBJ1-1	NA	CASSPGGLPTF	TGTGCCAGCAGCCCCGGCGGGCTCCCAACCTTT
TRBV6-4	NA	TRBJ2-3	NA	CASSDPQIPGETIDTQYF	TGTGCCAGCAGTGACCCCCAGATTCCGGGGGAGACAATAGATACGCAGTATTTT
TRBV5-1	TRBD1	TRBJ1-1	many	CASSSRAGTGIMNTEAFF	TGCGCCAGCAGCTCACGGGCGGGGACAGGGATTATGAACACTGAAGCTTTCTTT
TRBV7-9	TRBD1	TRBJ2-7	few	CASSLEAGGHEQYF	TGTGCCAGCAGCTTAGAGGCAGGGGGCCACGAGCAGTACTTC
TRBV29-1	NA	TRBJ2-7	many	CSAVHGQNSYEQYF	TGCAGCGCCGTACACGGACAGAACTCCTACGAGCAGTACTTC
TRBV12-3/TRBV12-4	NA	TRBJ1-3	NA	CASSLSGSGNTIYF	TGTGCCAGCAGCCTAAGCGGCTCTGGAAACACCATATATTTT
TRBV20-1	NA	TRBJ2-7	NA	CSASTLRLTYEQYF	TGCAGTGCTTCGACACTCAGACTTACCTACGAGCAGTACTTC
TRBV6-6	NA	TRBJ2-1	NA	CASSSRGVNEQFF	TGTGCCAGCAGTTCGCGGGGAGTCAATGAGCAGTTCTTC
TRBV20-1	TRBD2	TRBJ2-3	few	CSAYMGLGTDTQYF	TGCAGTGCTTATATGGGACTAGGCACAGATACGCAGTATTTT
TRBV15	NA	TRBJ1-4	few	CATSIDSVYNEKLFF	TGTGCCACCAGCATCGACAGCGTTTATAATGAAAAACTGTTTTTT
TRBV7-9	NA	TRBJ2-3	many	CASSFSSKGTDTQYF	TGTGCCAGCAGCTTCTCCTCGAAGGGCACAGATACGCAGTATTTT
TRBV12-3/TRBV12-4	NA	TRBJ2-3	NA	CASSLVRAAQYF	TGTGCCAGCAGTTTGGTAAGGGCCGCGCAGTATTTT
TRBV20-1	TRBD2	TRBJ2-7	NA	CSARFRLAGGTYEQYF	TGCAGTGCTAGGTTCCGACTAGCGGGGGGAACCTACGAGCAGTACTTC